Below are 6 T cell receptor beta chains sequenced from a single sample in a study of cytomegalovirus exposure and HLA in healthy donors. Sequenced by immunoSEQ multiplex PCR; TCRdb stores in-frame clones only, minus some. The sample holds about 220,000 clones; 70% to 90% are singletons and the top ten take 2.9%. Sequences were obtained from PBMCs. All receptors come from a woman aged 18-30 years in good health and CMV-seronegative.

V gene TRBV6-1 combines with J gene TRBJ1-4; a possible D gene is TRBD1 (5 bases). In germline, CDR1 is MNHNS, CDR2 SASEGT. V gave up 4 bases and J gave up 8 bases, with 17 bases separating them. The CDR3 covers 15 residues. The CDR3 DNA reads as TGTGCCAGCAGTGCTTTAACCAGGGTGGAGGAAAAACTGTTTTTT. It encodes CASSALTRVEEKLFF.

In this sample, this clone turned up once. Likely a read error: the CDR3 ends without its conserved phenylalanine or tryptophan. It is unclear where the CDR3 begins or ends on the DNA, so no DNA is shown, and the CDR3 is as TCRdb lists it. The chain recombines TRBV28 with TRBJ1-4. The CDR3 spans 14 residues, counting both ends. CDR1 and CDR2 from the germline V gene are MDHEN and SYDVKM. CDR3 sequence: CASSATRKLPLTGI.

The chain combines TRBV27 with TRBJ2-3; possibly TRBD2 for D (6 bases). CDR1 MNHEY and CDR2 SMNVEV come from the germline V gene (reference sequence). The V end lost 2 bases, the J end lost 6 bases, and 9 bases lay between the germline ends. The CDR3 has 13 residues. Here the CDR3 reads CASSLLATDTQYF. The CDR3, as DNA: TGTGCCAGCAGTTTACTAGCGACTGATACGCAGTATTTT.

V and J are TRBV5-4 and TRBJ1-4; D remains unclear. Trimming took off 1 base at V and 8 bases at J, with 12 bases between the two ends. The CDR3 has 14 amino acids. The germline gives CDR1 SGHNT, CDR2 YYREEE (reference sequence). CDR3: CASSLRGSQEKLFF. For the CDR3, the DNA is TGTGCCAGCAGCTTGAGAGGGAGTCAGGAAAAACTGTTTTTT.

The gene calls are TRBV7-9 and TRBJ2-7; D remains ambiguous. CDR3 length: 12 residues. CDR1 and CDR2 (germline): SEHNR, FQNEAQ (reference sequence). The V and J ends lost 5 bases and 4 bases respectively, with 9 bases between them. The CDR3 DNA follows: TGTGCCAGCAGCCCGCAAACTTACGAGCAGTACTTC. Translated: CASSPQTYEQYF.

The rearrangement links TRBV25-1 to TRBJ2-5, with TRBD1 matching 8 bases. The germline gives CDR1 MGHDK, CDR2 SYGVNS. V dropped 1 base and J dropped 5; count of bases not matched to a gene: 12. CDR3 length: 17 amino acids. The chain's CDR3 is CASSELAGQGILETQYF. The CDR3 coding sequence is TGTGCCAGCAGTGAATTGGCAGGACAGGGTATACTGGAGACCCAGTACTTC.